A single sample is the source of the 8 T cell receptor beta chains below, sequenced in a study of technical replicates of blood from a handful of donors. Only in-frame clones appear in the TCRdb table, and some are missing; sequencing was by immunoSEQ multiplex PCR. The top ten hold approximately 0.41% of the sample, which has some 85,000 clones, roughly 94% seen once. Specimen: T cells isolated from PBMCs. Receptors were obtained from a human donor in good health.

The chain links TRBV9 to TRBJ1-3; D is unclear. Trimming took 5 bases from V and 4 from J, leaving 13 bases between them. The germline V gene encodes CDR1 SGDLS and CDR2 YYNGEE. The CDR3 has 14 amino acids. The CDR3 coding sequence is TGTGCCAGCAGTTATACACTCGGGGGAAACACCATATATTTT. As protein: CASSYTLGGNTIYF.

The chain carries TRBV6-6 and TRBJ1-1; D remains unclear. The CDR3 consists of 12 residues. V was pared by 4 bases and J by 6 bases, with 9 bases between. The germline V gene has CDR1 MNHNY and CDR2 SVGAGI (reference sequence). For the CDR3, the DNA is TGTGCCAGCAGTTTGCAGTCCCCTGAAGCTTTCTTT. It yields the protein CASSLQSPEAFF.

The chain joins TRBV6-1 to TRBJ1-5, with 8 bases fitting TRBD1. Trimming took 7 bases from V and 3 from J; bases not matched to a gene: 8. The germline gives CDR1 MNHNS, CDR2 SASEGT. This CDR3 spans 15 amino acids. CDR3 region: CASTGTGFDNQPQHF. Here the CDR3 DNA reads TGTGCCAGCACCGGGACAGGATTTGACAATCAGCCCCAGCATTTT.

This rearrangement joins TRBV19 to TRBJ2-7; D is possibly TRBD2 (6 bases). The CDR3 runs 15 residues. CDR1 is LNHDA, CDR2 SQIVND, per germline (reference sequence). V was trimmed by 6 bases and J by 2 bases, leaving 17 bases between them. CDR3 in DNA: TGTGCCAGTAGGAGGAGGCGGGATGTCGCCTACGAGCAGTACTTC. Translated: CASRRRRDVAYEQYF.

V gene TRBV6-5 combines with J gene TRBJ2-1, with a weak D call TRBD2 (6 bases). Germline CDR1 MNHEY, CDR2 SVGAGI. The CDR3 spans 13 residues. The CDR3 nucleotides are TGTGCGAGTACTTTAGTGGGGGGAAGTGAGCAGTTCTTC. Residues: CASTLVGGSEQFF.

The rearrangement uses TRBV20-1 and TRBJ2-7; D not resolved. Germline V lookup: CDR1 DFQATT, CDR2 SNEGSKA (reference sequence). The CDR3 is 11 residues long. V gave up 6 bases and J gave up 3 bases, with 9 bases separating them. The CDR3 loop reads CSAATGYEQYF. In nucleotides, the CDR3 is TGCAGTGCGGCTACGGGCTACGAGCAGTACTTC.

The chain recombines TRBV10-3 with TRBJ2-7; TRBD1 might be the D (5 bases). The CDR3 has 13 residues. The V gene's germline CDR1 is ENHRY and CDR2 SYGVKD. Trimming pared 5 bases from V and 6 bases from J, leaving 14 bases between. The CDR3 loop reads CAISLDNQREQYF. The CDR3 nucleotides are TGTGCCATCAGTCTGGACAACCAGCGCGAGCAGTACTTC.

V gene TRBV7-9 combines with J gene TRBJ2-1, with D unresolved. The CDR3 has 14 amino acids. Germline lookup yields CDR1 SEHNR and CDR2 FQNEAQ (reference sequence). V shed 7 bases and J shed 6 bases, with 16 bases lying between them. This CDR3 is CASIPLPSGNEQFF. The CDR3 nucleotides read TGTGCCAGCATCCCACTACCAAGTGGCAATGAGCAGTTCTTC.